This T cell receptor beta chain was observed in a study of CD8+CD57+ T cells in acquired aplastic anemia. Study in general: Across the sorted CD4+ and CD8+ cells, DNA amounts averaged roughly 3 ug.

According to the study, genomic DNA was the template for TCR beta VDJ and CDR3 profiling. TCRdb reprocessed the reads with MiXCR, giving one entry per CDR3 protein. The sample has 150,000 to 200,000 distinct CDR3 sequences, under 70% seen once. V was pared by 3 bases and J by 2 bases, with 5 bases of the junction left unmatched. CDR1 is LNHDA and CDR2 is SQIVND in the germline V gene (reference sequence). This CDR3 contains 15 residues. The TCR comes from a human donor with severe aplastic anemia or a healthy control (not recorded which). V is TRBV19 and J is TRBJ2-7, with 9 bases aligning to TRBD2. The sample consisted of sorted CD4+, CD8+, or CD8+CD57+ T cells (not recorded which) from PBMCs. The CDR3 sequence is CASSILAGGPYEQYF. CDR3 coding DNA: TGTGCCAGTAGTATTCTGGCGGGAGGGCCCTACGAGCAGTACTTC.